This T cell receptor (beta chain) originates from a study of T cell repertoires in cytomegalovirus infection. Overall study context: Public TCR beta signatures marked donors with CMV infection and the matching HLA.

This CDR3 comprises 16 residues. The germline V gene encodes CDR1 SEHNR and CDR2 FQNEAQ (reference sequence). The V end lost 5 bases, the J end lost 1 base, and 17 bases lay between the germline ends. There are many counts of this clonotype. Its target is not known. Points from the study as a whole: Cumulative public TCR beta family frequency identified CMV carriers with the relevant HLA.

In TCRdb, the reads were re-called with MiXCR into one record per CDR3 protein. The table has fewer than 250,000 distinct CDR3 sequences, 9% to 15% seen once. The sequence derives from a human donor in good health (CMV status not recorded). Some clones in this sample may be carry-over from other donors' samples. This rearrangement joins TRBV7-9 to TRBJ1-2; no clear D. The sample was PBMCs. The CDR3 sequence: CASSAVRTGFNYGYTF. As DNA, the CDR3 is TGTGCCAGCAGCGCCGTCCGTACGGGGTTTAACTATGGCTACACCTTC.